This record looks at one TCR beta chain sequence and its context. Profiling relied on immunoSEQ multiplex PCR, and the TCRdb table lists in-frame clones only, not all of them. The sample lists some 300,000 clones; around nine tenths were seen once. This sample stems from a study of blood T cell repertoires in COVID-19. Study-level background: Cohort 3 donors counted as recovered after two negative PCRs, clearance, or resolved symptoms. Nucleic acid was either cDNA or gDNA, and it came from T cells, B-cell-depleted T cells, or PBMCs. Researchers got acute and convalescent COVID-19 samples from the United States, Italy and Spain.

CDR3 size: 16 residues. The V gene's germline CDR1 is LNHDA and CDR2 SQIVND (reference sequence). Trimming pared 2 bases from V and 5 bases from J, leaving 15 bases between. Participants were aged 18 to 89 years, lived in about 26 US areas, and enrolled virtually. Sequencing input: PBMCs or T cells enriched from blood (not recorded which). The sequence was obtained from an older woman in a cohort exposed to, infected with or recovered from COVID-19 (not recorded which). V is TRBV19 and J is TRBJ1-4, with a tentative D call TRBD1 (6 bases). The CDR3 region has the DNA TGTGCCAGTAGTATAACCCCGGACAGCCGAAATGAAAAACTGTTTTTT. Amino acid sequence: CASSITPDSRNEKLFF.